The rows below give T cell receptor beta chains drawn from one sample of a study of T cell responses to AZD1222 COVID-19 vaccine. Sequencing was performed with immunoSEQ multiplex PCR; in TCRdb, only in-frame clones are kept and a portion is missing. This sample has some 200,000 clones, with approximately 90% found just once. The source material was peripheral blood, sampled on day 0 of AZD1222 vaccination. Source of these receptors: an adult in good health. Each CDR3 is given with its conserved first and last residue. D genes are given only for firm matches. Some rows have no size entry. The others give once, few or many, or a class for an expanded clone.

J gene	D gene	V gene	clone size	CDR3 protein	CDR3 DNA
TRBJ2-5	TRBD1	TRBV5-4	-	CASREGQGRKVGETQYF	TGTGCCAGCAGGGAGGGACAGGGGAGGAAGGTGGGAGAGACCCAGTACTTC
TRBJ2-7	-	TRBV9	-	CASSVSGPSYEQYF	TGTGCCAGCAGCGTAAGCGGGCCTTCCTACGAGCAGTACTTC
TRBJ1-2	-	TRBV2	-	CASSGEGNHDYGYTF	TGTGCCAGCAGTGGCGAAGGCAATCATGACTATGGCTACACCTTC
TRBJ2-7	TRBD2	TRBV4-1	-	CASSQASGSYEQYF	TGCGCCAGCAGCCAAGCTAGCGGGAGCTACGAGCAGTACTTC
TRBJ2-6	TRBD1	TRBV18	-	CASSPDDRGGLAGANVLTF	TGTGCCAGCTCACCAGACGACAGGGGTGGATTGGCTGGGGCCAACGTCCTGACTTTC
TRBJ2-7	-	TRBV14	once	CASSPQHYEQYF	TGTGCCAGCAGCCCTCAGCACTACGAGCAGTACTTC
TRBJ1-6	-	TRBV6-5	-	CASMTGANNSPLHF	TGTGCCAGCATGACGGGGGCTAACAATTCACCCCTCCACTTT
TRBJ1-5	-	TRBV2	-	CASTDRNSNQPQHF	TGTGCCAGCACAGACAGGAATAGCAATCAGCCCCAGCATTTT
TRBJ2-7	-	TRBV2	-	CASRRGKGGITGEQYF	TGTGCCAGCAGAAGGGGGAAGGGAGGAATAACGGGCGAGCAGTACTTC
TRBJ1-4	-	TRBV5-6	-	CASSLGQGRLYGEKLFF	TGTGCCAGCAGCTTGGGGCAGGGGCGGTTATATGGTGAAAAACTGTTTTTT
TRBJ2-1	-	TRBV6-4	-	CASSEESGSSSYNEQFF	TGTGCCAGCAGTGAGGAGAGCGGGTCAAGCTCCTACAATGAGCAGTTCTTC
TRBJ1-4	-	TRBV3-1/TRBV3-2	once	CASSQEAALGPGWEKLFF	TGTGCCAGCAGCCAAGAAGCGGCCCTAGGGCCGGGGTGGGAAAAACTGTTTTTT
TRBJ2-5	-	TRBV7-3	-	CASSLGSQETQYF	TGTGCCAGCAGCTTAGGCTCCCAAGAGACCCAGTACTTC
TRBJ1-2	TRBD1	TRBV10-1	-	CASSPGQGAYGYTF	TGCGCCAGCAGCCCGGGACAGGGTGCCTATGGCTACACCTTC
TRBJ2-6	-	TRBV7-2	-	CASSLEATGANVLTF	TGTGCCAGCAGCTTAGAAGCAACTGGGGCCAACGTCCTGACTTTC
TRBJ1-1	-	TRBV4-1	few	CASSQEQRNTEAFF	TGCGCCAGCAGCCAAGAACAGAGGAACACTGAAGCTTTCTTT
TRBJ1-3	-	TRBV18	-	CASSPLGVGRNTIYF	TGTGCCAGCTCACCTCTAGGGGTTGGTAGAAACACCATATATTTT
TRBJ1-2	-	TRBV14	once	CASSQVALTGGYTF	TGTGCCAGCAGCCAAGTAGCCCTAACTGGGGGCTACACCTTC
TRBJ1-1	-	TRBV5-1	few	CASSLSGPDTEAFF	TGCGCCAGCAGCTTGTCGGGCCCTGACACTGAAGCTTTCTTT
TRBJ2-5	TRBD2	TRBV6-4	-	CASSRTSEETQYF	TGTGCCAGCAGTCGTACTAGCGAAGAGACCCAGTACTTC
TRBJ2-7	-	TRBV7-9	-	CASSPHAEQYF	TGTGCCAGCAGCCCTCACGCCGAGCAGTACTTC
TRBJ1-5	TRBD1	TRBV10-1	-	CAGTGQPQHF	TGCGCGGGGACAGGTCAGCCCCAGCATTTT
TRBJ2-7	-	TRBV7-2	-	CASSLEDRGLQREREQYF	TGTGCCAGCAGCTTGGAGGACAGGGGACTGCAGCGGGAGCGGGAGCAGTACTTC
TRBJ1-1	-	TRBV4-3	once	CASSQVGGVTEAFF	TGCGCCAGCAGCCAAGTTGGGGGGGTCACTGAAGCTTTCTTT
TRBJ2-7	-	TRBV5-1	-	CASSLDPSSGARSYEQYF	TGCGCCAGCAGCTTGGATCCGTCGTCGGGGGCGCGTTCCTACGAGCAGTACTTC
TRBJ2-2	TRBD2	TRBV2	-	CASSVQLAGRTGELFF	TGTGCCAGCAGTGTGCAACTAGCGGGACGCACCGGGGAGCTGTTTTTT